This entry lists 29 T cell receptor beta chains sequenced from one sample in a study of T-cell memory formation after mild COVID-19. TCRdb analysed the 5' RACE reads with MiXCR anew, one entry per CDR3 protein. Counted here are under 200,000 distinct CDR3 sequences, roughly 28% occurring once; the ten biggest clones make up 12%. Specimen: PBMCs or a T cell subset sorted from them (not recorded which). The receptor set was obtained from an adult woman who had mild COVID-19 (a few samples of this study predate the infection). Cell type and time point are not known.

This chain joins TRBV4-1 and TRBJ2-3; 9 bases map to TRBD2. This CDR3 has 20 amino acids. Per the germline V gene, CDR1 is MGHRA and CDR2 is YSYEKL. V lost 2 bases to trimming and J lost 0 bases; unmatched junction nucleotides: 15. The CDR3 bases are TGCGCCAGCAGCCAAAAGATCGCAGCGGGGGGTTTGTCTAGCACAGATACGCAGTATTTT. Translated, it gives CASSQKIAAGGLSSTDTQYF.

The gene calls are TRBV7-3 and TRBJ1-1; TRBD1 matches 8 bases. This CDR3 spans 14 amino acids. The germline V gene has CDR1 SGHTA and CDR2 FQGTGA. Unmatched junction bases numbered 6, after V lost 2 bases and J lost 7 bases. The CDR3 reads CASSLQGADLEAFF. Here the CDR3 DNA reads TGTGCCAGCAGCTTACAGGGGGCGGACCTTGAAGCTTTCTTT.

This clonotype came up a few times. This chain uses TRBV20-1 with TRBJ2-1; D gene uncertain. Per germline, CDR1 DFQATT and CDR2 SNEGSKA (reference sequence). V was clipped by 0 bases and J by 9 bases, with 12 bases between them. This CDR3 has 13 residues. CDR3 DNA sequence: TGCAGTGCTAGAGACCGTCCCCTAGGTGAGCAGTTCTTC. As protein: CSARDRPLGEQFF.

Only one count was recorded for this clonotype. The V gene is TRBV4-3, the J gene TRBJ2-7, with D hard to call. From germline, CDR1 is LGHNA and CDR2 YSLEER. Trimming cost V 1 base and J 3 bases, with 13 bases left between them. This CDR3 spans 15 amino acids. The chain's CDR3 is CASSQGRSQNYEQYF. The DNA for the CDR3 is TGCGCCAGCAGCCAAGGTCGCTCACAGAACTACGAGCAGTACTTC.

The chain joins TRBV12-3 or TRBV12-4 to TRBJ2-5; 9 bases are a match to TRBD1. Germline trimming cut 6 bases from V and 7 bases from J; bases unmatched to any gene: 3. CDR3 length equals 12 residues. For the CDR3, the DNA is TGTGCCAGCAGAAAACAGGGGGCGACCCAGTACTTC. The encoded protein is CASRKQGATQYF.

The chain carries TRBV12-3 or TRBV12-4 and TRBJ2-7, with 8 bases aligning to TRBD1. The CDR3 is made up of 15 amino acids. V gave up 5 bases and J gave up 5 bases; unmatched junction bases: 11. CDR3 residues: CASSMTGTGRNEQYF. The CDR3 coding sequence is TGTGCCAGCAGTATGACCGGGACAGGTAGGAACGAGCAGTACTTC.

This clonotype turned up a few times. CDR3 DNA: TGTGCCAGCAGCCCCGGACAGGTTCATGAAGCTTTCTTT. Amino acids: CASSPGQVHEAFF. J is TRBJ1-1 and V is TRBV7-3, with 7 bases lining up with TRBD1. The CDR3 is 13 residues long. Trimming at V came to 5 bases and at J to 7 bases, leaving 7 bases not matched to a gene. The germline CDR1 and CDR2 sequences are SGHTA and FQGTGA.

This sequence joins TRBV4-3 and TRBJ2-1; 7 bases match TRBD1. CDR3 length: 16 amino acids. With V trimmed by 0 bases and J by 3 bases, 5 bases remained unmatched. The germline gives CDR1 LGHNA, CDR2 YSLEER. CDR3 residues: CASSQDPQGVYNEQFF. As DNA, the CDR3 is TGCGCCAGCAGCCAAGATCCTCAGGGGGTCTACAATGAGCAGTTCTTC.

This clonotype turned up a few times. This chain joins TRBV6-6 and TRBJ2-7; 12 bases agree with TRBD2. The germline V gene encodes CDR1 MNHNY and CDR2 SVGAGI (reference sequence). The junction had 3 bases not matched to a gene; V was cut back by 0 bases and J by 6 bases. The CDR3 has 15 amino acids. CDR3 residues: CASSYSRLAGVEQYF. The CDR3 DNA follows: TGTGCCAGCAGTTACTCACGACTAGCGGGAGTCGAGCAGTACTTC.

This clonotype was counted a few times. The CDR3 region has the DNA TGTGCCAGCAGCGCCCTGGGACTAGTCCAAGATACGCAGTATTTT. This gives the protein CASSALGLVQDTQYF. The V call is TRBV9, the J call TRBJ2-3; 8 bases are a match to TRBD2. V shed 3 bases and J 5 bases; nucleotides not matched to a gene: 8. Germline loops: CDR1 SGDLS, CDR2 YYNGEE. The CDR3 totals 15 residues. Full variable domain (missing parts from reference TRBV9 and TRBJ2-3): DSGVTQTPKHLITATGQRVTLRCSPRSGDLSVYWYQQSLDQGLQFLIQYYNGEERAKGNILERFSAQQFPDLHSELNLSSLELGDSALYFCASSALGLVQDTQYFGPGTRLTVL.

Written as DNA, the CDR3 is TGTGCCAGCAGCTTAGGACCGGGACTAGCGGGCCACGAGCAGTACTTC. Protein: CASSLGPGLAGHEQYF. The genes are TRBV7-2 and TRBJ2-7, with 12 bases lining up with TRBD2. J was trimmed by 5 bases and V by 1 base; bases with no gene match: 6. The CDR3 is 16 residues long. Germline CDR1 SGHTA, CDR2 FQGNSA.

V and J are TRBV20-1 and TRBJ2-5; TRBD1 or TRBD2 may be the D gene (5 bases each). The CDR3 is 13 residues long. Germline V gives CDR1 DFQATT, CDR2 SNEGSKA (reference sequence). V lost 0 bases and J lost 5, with 10 bases in between. The CDR3 DNA reads as TGCAGTGCTAGAGATGGGGGAAAGGAGACCCAGTACTTC. This translates into CSARDGGKETQYF.

J is TRBJ2-3 and V is TRBV6-5; 8 bases line up with TRBD2. The CDR3 has 14 residues. The junction had 2 bases not matched to a gene; V was cut back by 6 bases and J by 0 bases. The germline V gene encodes CDR1 MNHEY and CDR2 SVGAGI. The CDR3 loop reads CASRRTSSTDTQYF. CDR3 DNA: TGTGCCAGCAGGAGGACTAGCAGCACAGATACGCAGTATTTT.

This clonotype was detected only a few times. The rearrangement uses TRBV7-9 and TRBJ2-7; weak D call: TRBD2 (5 bases). The germline CDR1 and CDR2 sequences are SEHNR and FQNEAQ (reference sequence). This CDR3 spans 12 amino acids. Trimming removed 4 bases at V and 2 bases at J, with 6 bases between. CDR3 sequence: CASSSTTYEQYF. As DNA, the CDR3 is TGTGCCAGCAGCTCGACTACCTACGAGCAGTACTTC.

The chain joins TRBV7-9 to TRBJ2-5, with a possible D match to TRBD1 (6 bases). The CDR3 length is 13 residues. Germline CDR1 is SEHNR and CDR2 is FQNEAQ (reference sequence). V lost 3 bases to trimming and J lost 2 bases, with 7 bases between them. Here the CDR3 reads CASSFRGQETQYF. The CDR3 DNA is TGTGCCAGCAGCTTTAGGGGGCAAGAGACCCAGTACTTC.

This clonotype has at least ten counts. The chain carries TRBV6-5 and TRBJ2-7; 10 bases fit TRBD1. V dropped 6 bases and J dropped 4; count of bases not matched to a gene: 9. Per the germline V gene, CDR1 is MNHEY and CDR2 is SVGAGI. CDR3 size: 15 residues. CDR3 loop: CASSSTGTGVYEQYF. DNA of the CDR3: TGTGCCAGCAGCTCAACCGGGACAGGGGTTTACGAGCAGTACTTC.

This clonotype was seen a few times. The V gene is TRBV6-6, the J gene TRBJ2-6; D is perhaps TRBD1 (6 bases). CDR1 is MNHNY and CDR2 is SVGAGI in the germline V gene (reference sequence). The CDR3 has 15 amino acids. Trimming removed 6 bases at V and 0 bases at J, with 9 bases between. The CDR3 nucleotides read TGTGCCAGCAGGCGACAGGACTCTGGGGCCAACGTCCTGACTTTC. As protein: CASRRQDSGANVLTF.

This clonotype was seen a handful of times. The chain employs TRBV4-1 and TRBJ2-2; no clear D gene. The CDR3 spans 17 residues. Germline CDR1 and CDR2: MGHRA and YSYEKL. Trimming removed 1 base from V and 6 bases from J, with 18 bases in between. The chain's CDR3 is CASSQVRVSGVAGELFF. The CDR3, as DNA: TGCGCCAGCAGCCAAGTTAGAGTGTCCGGTGTCGCCGGGGAGCTGTTTTTT.

The rearrangement uses TRBV3-1 and TRBJ2-7, with D tentatively TRBD1 (6 bases). CDR3 size: 13 residues. The V end lost 4 bases, the J end lost 6 bases, and 13 bases lay between the germline ends. Germline CDR1 reads LGHDT; CDR2 reads YNNKEL (reference sequence). For the CDR3, the DNA is TGTGCCAGCAGCCCCGTGGCCAGGGGCGAGCAGTACTTC. The encoded protein is CASSPVARGEQYF.

V usage is TRBV24-1 and J usage is TRBJ2-1, with 8 positions matching TRBD1. V lost 7 bases and J lost 9; bases outside the gene matches: 7. CDR1 KGHDR and CDR2 SFDVKD come from the germline V gene. This CDR3 has 13 residues. The CDR3 reads CATRSTGVGEQFF. The CDR3 region has the DNA TGTGCCACCAGATCGACAGGGGTCGGTGAGCAGTTCTTC.

This clonotype has more than one count but fewer than ten. This rearrangement joins TRBV12-3 or TRBV12-4 to TRBJ1-2; D gene uncertain. The CDR3 has 12 residues. Trimming pared 5 bases from V and 7 bases from J, leaving 11 bases between. The CDR3 nucleotides are TGTGCCAGCAGTCTAGAGGCTCTTGGCTACACCTTC. Its protein product is CASSLEALGYTF.

The J gene is TRBJ1-5, the V gene TRBV20-1; D unclear. Germline values: CDR1 DFQATT, CDR2 SNEGSKA (reference sequence). V gave up 1 base and J gave up 6 bases, with 10 bases separating them. CDR3 length equals 13 residues. The chain's CDR3 is CSARGLDGQPQHF. The CDR3 DNA reads as TGCAGTGCTAGAGGCCTAGACGGTCAGCCCCAGCATTTT.

There are a few counts of this clonotype. The chain has TRBV13 and TRBJ2-7; possibly TRBD1 for D (6 bases). The CDR3 loop spans 13 amino acids. Trimming pared 5 bases from V and 5 bases from J, leaving 13 bases between. Germline lookup yields CDR1 PRHDT and CDR2 FYEKMQ (reference sequence). The CDR3 spells CASSQTGSDEQYF. Written as DNA, the CDR3 is TGTGCCAGCAGCCAAACAGGGTCGGACGAGCAGTACTTC. Using reference TRBV13 and TRBJ2-7 for the parts outside the CDR3, the full variable domain is AAGVIQSPRHLIKEKRETATLKCYPIPRHDTVYWYQQGPGQDPQFLISFYEKMQSDKGSIPDRFSAQQFSDYHSELNMSSLELGDSALYFCASSQTGSDEQYFGPGTRLTVT.

This clonotype was seen only a few times. The chain joins TRBV7-2 to TRBJ2-3; D gene uncertain. Deletions cut 1 base from V and 7 bases from J, with 9 bases between. Germline assignment: CDR1 SGHTA and CDR2 FQGNSA. The CDR3 covers 13 residues. CDR3 bases: TGTGCCAGCAGCTTAGGGTCGATGAATACGCAGTATTTT. The encoded protein is CASSLGSMNTQYF. The variable domain in full, completed from reference TRBV7-2 and TRBJ2-3, reads GAGVSQSPSNKVTEKGKDVELRCDPISGHTALYWYRQSLGQGLEFLIYFQGNSAPDKSGLPSDRFSAERTGGSVSTLTIQRTQQEDSAVYLCASSLGSMNTQYFGPGTRLTVL.

The chain is built from TRBV4-2 and TRBJ2-6; D unclear. The V gene's germline CDR1 is LGHNA and CDR2 YNFKEQ. The CDR3 extends over 14 amino acids. Trimming pared 0 bases from V and 4 bases from J, leaving 4 bases between. The CDR3: CASSQERGANVLTF. CDR3 bases: TGTGCCAGCAGCCAAGAGCGGGGGGCCAACGTCCTGACTTTC.

This clonotype was counted between two and nine times. The chain has TRBV7-9 and TRBJ1-4, with no clear D. CDR1 is SEHNR and CDR2 is FQNEAQ in the germline V gene (reference sequence). Trimming took off 3 bases at V and 8 bases at J, with 16 bases between the two ends. The length of the CDR3 is 15 residues. The CDR3 DNA follows: TGTGCCAGCAGCTTTTCTGTAGGACTGGGGGAAAAACTGTTTTTT. It translates to CASSFSVGLGEKLFF. The full variable domain, in which reference TRBV7-9 and TRBJ1-4 provide the parts outside the CDR3, is DTGVSQNPRHKITKRGQNVTFRCDPISEHNRLYWYRQTLGQGPEFLTYFQNEAQLEKSRLLSDRFSAERPKGSFSTLEIQRTEQGDSAMYLCASSFSVGLGEKLFFGSGTQLSVL.

This clonotype was seen only a few times. The chain has TRBV3-1 and TRBJ2-1, with D perhaps matching TRBD1 (6 bases). This CDR3 has 13 residues. Germline V gene data show CDR1 as LGHDT and CDR2 as YNNKEL (reference sequence). Between the trimmed V and J ends, which lost 5 bases and 9 bases, there was a span of 14 bases. DNA of the CDR3: TGTGCCAGCAGCGCTACTCGCAGGGGTGAGCAGTTCTTC. This gives the protein CASSATRRGEQFF.

This clonotype was detected ten times or more. The chain combines TRBV24-1 with TRBJ2-7; perhaps D is TRBD1 or TRBD2 (5 bases each). CDR1 is KGHDR, CDR2 SFDVKD, per germline. V lost 5 bases and J 1 base, leaving 5 bases between the germline ends. This CDR3 spans 12 amino acids. The CDR3 loop reads CATSGGSYEQYF. CDR3 nucleotides: TGTGCCACCAGTGGGGGGTCCTACGAGCAGTACTTC.

A few counts support this clonotype. CDR3 nucleotide sequence: TGTGCCAGCAGGTGGAGGGGTTATCAGCCCCAGCATTTT. The encoded protein is CASRWRGYQPQHF. The chain employs TRBV7-9 and TRBJ1-5; possible D gene TRBD1, 5 bases. The CDR3 spans 13 residues. V was shortened by 6 bases and J by 5 bases, with 11 bases between the two germline ends. Germline V gene lookup returns CDR1 SEHNR and CDR2 FQNEAQ (reference sequence).